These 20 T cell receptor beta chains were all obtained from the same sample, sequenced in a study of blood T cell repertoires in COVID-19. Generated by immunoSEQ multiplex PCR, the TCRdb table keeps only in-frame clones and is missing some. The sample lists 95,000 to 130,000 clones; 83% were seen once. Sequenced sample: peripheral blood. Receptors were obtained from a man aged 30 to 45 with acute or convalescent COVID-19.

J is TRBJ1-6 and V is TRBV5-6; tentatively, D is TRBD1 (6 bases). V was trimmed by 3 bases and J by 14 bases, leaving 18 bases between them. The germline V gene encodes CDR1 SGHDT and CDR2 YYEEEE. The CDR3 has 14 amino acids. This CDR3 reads CASSSQSSGESLHF. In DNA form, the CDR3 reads TGTGCCAGCAGCTCCCAAAGCTCAGGGGAGTCCCTCCACTTT.

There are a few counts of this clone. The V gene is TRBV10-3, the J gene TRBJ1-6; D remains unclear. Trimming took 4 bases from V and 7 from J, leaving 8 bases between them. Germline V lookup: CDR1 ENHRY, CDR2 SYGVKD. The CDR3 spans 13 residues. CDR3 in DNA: TGTGCCATCAGTGGTTCGGGGAATTCACCCCTCCACTTT. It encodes CAISGSGNSPLHF.

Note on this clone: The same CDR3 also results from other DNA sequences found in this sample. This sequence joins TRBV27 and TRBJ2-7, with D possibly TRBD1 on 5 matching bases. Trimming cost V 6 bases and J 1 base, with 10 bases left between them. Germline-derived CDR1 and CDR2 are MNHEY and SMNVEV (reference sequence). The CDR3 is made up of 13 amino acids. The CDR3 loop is CASRRQGSYEQYF. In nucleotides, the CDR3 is TGTGCCAGCAGACGGCAGGGATCCTACGAGCAGTACTTC.

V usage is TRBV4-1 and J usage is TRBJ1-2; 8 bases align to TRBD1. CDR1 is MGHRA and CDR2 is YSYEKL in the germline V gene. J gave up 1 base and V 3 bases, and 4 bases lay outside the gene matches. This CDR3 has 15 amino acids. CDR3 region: CASSQTTGVNYGYTF. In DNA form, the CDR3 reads TGCGCCAGCAGCCAGACGACAGGGGTTAACTATGGCTACACCTTC.

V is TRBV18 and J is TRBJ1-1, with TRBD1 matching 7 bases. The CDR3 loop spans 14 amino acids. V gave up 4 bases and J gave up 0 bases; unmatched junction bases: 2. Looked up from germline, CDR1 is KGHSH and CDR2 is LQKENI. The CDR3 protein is CASSLQGVNTEAFF. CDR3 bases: TGTGCCAGCTCACTTCAGGGGGTGAACACTGAAGCTTTCTTT. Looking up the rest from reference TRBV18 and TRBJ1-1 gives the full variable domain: NAGVMQNPRHLVRRRGQEARLRCSPMKGHSHVYWYRQLPEEGLKFMVYLQKENIIDESGMPKERFSAEFPKEGPSILRIQQVVRGDSAAYFCASSLQGVNTEAFFGQGTRLTVV.

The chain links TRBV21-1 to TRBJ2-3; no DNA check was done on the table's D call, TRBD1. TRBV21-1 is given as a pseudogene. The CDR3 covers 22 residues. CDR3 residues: CASTLSRWQANFRRTSTDTQYF. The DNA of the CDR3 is TGTGCCAGCACCCTGTCAAGGTGGCAGGCCAACTTCCGACGAACTAGCACAGATACGCAGTATTTT.

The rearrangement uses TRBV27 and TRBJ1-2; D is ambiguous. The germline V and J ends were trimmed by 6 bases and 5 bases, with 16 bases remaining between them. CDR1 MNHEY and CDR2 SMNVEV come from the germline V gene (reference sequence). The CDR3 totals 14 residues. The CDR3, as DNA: TGTGCCAGCAGAAGGTTGGAGGTGGGATATGGCTACACCTTC. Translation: CASRRLEVGYGYTF.

CDR3 in amino acids: CASSQEGSGGAETQYF. The CDR3, as DNA: TGCGCCAGCAGCCAAGAGGGGAGCGGGGGGGCTGAGACCCAGTACTTC. The J gene is TRBJ2-5, the V gene TRBV4-3; 10 bases are a match to TRBD2. The CDR3 extends over 16 amino acids. The germline gives CDR1 LGHNA, CDR2 YSLEER. J gave up 5 bases and V 0 bases, and 6 bases lay outside the gene matches.

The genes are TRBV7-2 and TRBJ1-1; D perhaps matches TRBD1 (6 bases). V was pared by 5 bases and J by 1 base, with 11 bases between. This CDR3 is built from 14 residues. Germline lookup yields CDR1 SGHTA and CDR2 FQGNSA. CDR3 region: CASSGRGGNTEAFF. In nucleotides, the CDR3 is TGTGCCAGCAGCGGGAGAGGGGGGAACACTGAAGCTTTCTTT.

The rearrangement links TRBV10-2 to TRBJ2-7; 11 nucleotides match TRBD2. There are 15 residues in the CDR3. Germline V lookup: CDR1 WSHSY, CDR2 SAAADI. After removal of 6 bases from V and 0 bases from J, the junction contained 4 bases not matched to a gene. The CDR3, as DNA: TGCGCCAGCAGCGCAGGACTAGCGGGCTCCTACGAGCAGTACGTC. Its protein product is CASSAGLAGSYEQYV.

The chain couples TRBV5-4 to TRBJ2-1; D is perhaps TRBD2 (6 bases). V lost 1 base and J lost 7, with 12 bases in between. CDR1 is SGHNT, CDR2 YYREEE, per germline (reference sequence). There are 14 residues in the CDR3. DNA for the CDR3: TGTGCCAGCAGCTTGTCGCGGGACGAAAATGAGCAGTTCTTC. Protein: CASSLSRDENEQFF.

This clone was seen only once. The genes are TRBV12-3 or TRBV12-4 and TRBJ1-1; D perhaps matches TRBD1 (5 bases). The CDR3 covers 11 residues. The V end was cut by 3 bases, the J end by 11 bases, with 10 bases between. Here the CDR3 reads CASSFPGLAFF. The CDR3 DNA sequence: TGTGCCAGCAGTTTTCCAGGGTTGGCTTTCTTT.

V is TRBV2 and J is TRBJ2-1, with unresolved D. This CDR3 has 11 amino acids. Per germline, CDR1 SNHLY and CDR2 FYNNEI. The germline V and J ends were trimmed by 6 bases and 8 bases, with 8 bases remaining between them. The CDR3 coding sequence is TGTGCCAGCAGGGTCCTATATGAGCAGTTCTTC. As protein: CASRVLYEQFF.

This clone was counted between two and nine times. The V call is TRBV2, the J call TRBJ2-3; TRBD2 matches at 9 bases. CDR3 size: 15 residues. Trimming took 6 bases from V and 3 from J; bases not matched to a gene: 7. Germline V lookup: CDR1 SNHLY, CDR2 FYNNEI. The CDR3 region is CASRGTSQLTDTQYF. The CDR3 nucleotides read TGTGCCAGCAGGGGGACTAGCCAACTTACAGATACGCAGTATTTT.

The CDR3 spells CASSLDRTDTQYF. The DNA of the CDR3 is TGTGCCAGCAGCTTGGACAGAACAGATACGCAGTATTTT. The chain is built from TRBV7-3 and TRBJ2-3, with a weak D call TRBD1 (6 bases). Trimming removed 3 bases at V and 3 bases at J, with 7 bases between. Germline CDR1 reads SGHTA; CDR2 reads FQGTGA. This CDR3 comprises 13 residues.

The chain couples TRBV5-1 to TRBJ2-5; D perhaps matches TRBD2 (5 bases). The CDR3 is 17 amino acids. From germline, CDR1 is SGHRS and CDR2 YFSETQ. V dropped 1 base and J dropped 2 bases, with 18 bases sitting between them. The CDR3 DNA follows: TGCGCCAGCAGCTTGAGCGGAACTGATAGATCACAAGAGACCCAGTACTTC. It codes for CASSLSGTDRSQETQYF.

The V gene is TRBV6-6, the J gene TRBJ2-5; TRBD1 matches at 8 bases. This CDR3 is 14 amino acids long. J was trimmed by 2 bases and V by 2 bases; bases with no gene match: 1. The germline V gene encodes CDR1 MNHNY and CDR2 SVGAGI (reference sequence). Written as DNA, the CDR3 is TGTGCCAGCAGTTACGGGACAGGTCAAGAGACCCAGTACTTC. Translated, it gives CASSYGTGQETQYF.

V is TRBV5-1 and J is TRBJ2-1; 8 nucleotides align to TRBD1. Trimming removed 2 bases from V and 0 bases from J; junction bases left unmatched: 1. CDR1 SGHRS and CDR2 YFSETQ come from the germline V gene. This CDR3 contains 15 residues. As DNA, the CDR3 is TGCGCCAGCAGCTTTGGACAGGGCTCCTACAATGAGCAGTTCTTC. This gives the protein CASSFGQGSYNEQFF.

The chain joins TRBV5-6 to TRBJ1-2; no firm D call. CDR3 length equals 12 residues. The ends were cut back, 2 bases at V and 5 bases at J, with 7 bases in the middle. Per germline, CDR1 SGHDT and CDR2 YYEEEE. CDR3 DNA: TGTGCCAGCAGCTTTTTATCGTATGGCTACACCTTC. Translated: CASSFLSYGYTF.

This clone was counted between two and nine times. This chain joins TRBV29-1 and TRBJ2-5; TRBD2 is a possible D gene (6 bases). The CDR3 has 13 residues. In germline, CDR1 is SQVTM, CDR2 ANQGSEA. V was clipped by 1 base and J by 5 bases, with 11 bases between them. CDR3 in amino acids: CSVEVGGLETQYF. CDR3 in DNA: TGCAGCGTTGAAGTTGGAGGGCTGGAGACCCAGTACTTC.